This TCR beta chain was documented in a study of identical twins. Overall study findings and caveats: Insertions were fewer in abundant cord blood beta clonotypes, whereas memory repertoires showed none of this pattern. Model-predicted out-of-frame TCR alpha sharing fell below observed values in monozygotic twins. Researchers caution that invariant MAIT and iNKT cells could partly confound zero-insertion analyses.

Germline CDR1 SGHDN, CDR2 FVKESK. CDR3 length: 16 residues. V lost 3 bases and J lost 4, with 18 bases in between. Of note for this clonotype: Its antigen is unknown.

Addition of a universal primer site occurred through template switching, and cDNA carried unique molecular identifiers. One entry per CDR3 protein results from TCRdb running MiXCR on the 5' RACE reads. The repertoire has about 150,000 distinct CDR3 sequences, approximately 3.5% of them found once; the top ten carry about 7.8%. The source is a man aged 18 to 30 in good health. The chain carries TRBV14 and TRBJ1-2; D is unresolved. The specimen sequenced was memory T cells sorted from blood. The CDR3 sequence is CASSQGIMYGGYGYTF. The CDR3 nucleotides are TGTGCCAGCAGCCAGGGGATTATGTACGGCGGCTATGGCTACACCTTC.